Detailed here is one TCR beta chain. Antigen unknown. The sample belongs to a study of T cell responses to AZD1222 COVID-19 vaccine. Study conclusions and caveats: After two AZD1222 doses, spike-specific TCR breadth and depth rose versus day 0. Among the donors, most were white British and more were female, and clonal diversity was possibly underestimated. Reports say nearly half of spike-specific TCRs go after unmutated variant regions. Baseline seropositivity characterized only a handful of AZD1222 recipients.

Assay used: immunoSEQ multiplex PCR; TCRdb lists only in-frame clones, some missing. The sample carries some 130,000 clones, approximately 88% recorded once. CDR3 length equals 15 residues. Germline V gene lookup returns CDR1 MNHNS and CDR2 SASEGT. V was pared by 3 bases and J by 2 bases, with 6 bases of the junction left unmatched. The genes are TRBV6-1 and TRBJ1-1; 7 bases agree with TRBD1. The sample consisted of peripheral blood, taken 28 days after the second AZD1222 dose. The sequence was obtained from an adult who received the AZD1222 COVID-19 vaccine. The CDR3 reads CASSETRGVNTEAFF. DNA for the CDR3: TGTGCCAGCAGTGAGACCAGGGGGGTCAACACTGAAGCTTTCTTT.